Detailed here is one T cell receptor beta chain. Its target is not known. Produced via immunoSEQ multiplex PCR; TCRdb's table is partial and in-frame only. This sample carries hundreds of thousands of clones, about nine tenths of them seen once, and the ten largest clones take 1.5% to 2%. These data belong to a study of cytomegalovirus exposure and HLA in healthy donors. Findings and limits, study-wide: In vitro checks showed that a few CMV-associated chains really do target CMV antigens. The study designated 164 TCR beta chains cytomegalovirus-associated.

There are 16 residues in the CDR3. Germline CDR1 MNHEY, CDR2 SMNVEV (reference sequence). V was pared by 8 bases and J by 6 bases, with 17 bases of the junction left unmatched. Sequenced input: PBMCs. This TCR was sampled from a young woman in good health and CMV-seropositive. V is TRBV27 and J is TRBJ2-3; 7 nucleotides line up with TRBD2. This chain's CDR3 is CASGPGLAGRADTQYF. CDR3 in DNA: TGTGCCAGCGGCCCTGGGTTAGCGGGTCGGGCGGATACGCAGTATTTT.